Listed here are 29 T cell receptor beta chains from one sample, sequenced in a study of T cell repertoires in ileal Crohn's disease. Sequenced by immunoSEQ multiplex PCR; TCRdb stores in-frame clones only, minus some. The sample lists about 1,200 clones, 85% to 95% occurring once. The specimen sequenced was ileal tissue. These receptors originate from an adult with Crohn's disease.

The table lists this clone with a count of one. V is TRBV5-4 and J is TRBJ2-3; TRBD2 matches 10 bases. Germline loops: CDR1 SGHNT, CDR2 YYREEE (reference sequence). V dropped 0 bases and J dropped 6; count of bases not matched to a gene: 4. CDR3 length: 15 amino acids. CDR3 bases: TGTGCCAGCAGCTTGGGACCTAGCGGGGGCGATACGCAGTATTTT. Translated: CASSLGPSGGDTQYF. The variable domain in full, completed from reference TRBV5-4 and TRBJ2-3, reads ETGVTQSPTHLIKTRGQQVTLRCSSQSGHNTVSWYQQALGQGPQFIFQYYREEENGRGNFPPRFSGLQFPNYSSELNVNALELDDSALYLCASSLGPSGGDTQYFGPGTRLTVL.

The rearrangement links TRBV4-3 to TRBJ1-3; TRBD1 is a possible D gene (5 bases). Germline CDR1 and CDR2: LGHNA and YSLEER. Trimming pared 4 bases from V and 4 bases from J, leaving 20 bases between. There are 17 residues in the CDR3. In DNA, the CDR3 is TGCGCCAGCAGCCTCGAAGACCAGGGCGGATCCGGAAACACCATATATTTT. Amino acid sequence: CASSLEDQGGSGNTIYF.

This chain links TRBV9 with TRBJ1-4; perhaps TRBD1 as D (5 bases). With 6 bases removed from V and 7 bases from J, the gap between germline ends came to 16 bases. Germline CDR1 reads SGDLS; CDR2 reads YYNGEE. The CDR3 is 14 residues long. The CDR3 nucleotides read TGTGCCAGCAAACCAGGGAATGTCCCTGAAAAACTGTTTTTT. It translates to CASKPGNVPEKLFF. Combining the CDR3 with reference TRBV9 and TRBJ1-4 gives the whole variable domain DSGVTQTPKHLITATGQRVTLRCSPRSGDLSVYWYQQSLDQGLQFLIQYYNGEERAKGNILERFSAQQFPDLHSELNLSSLELGDSALYFCASKPGNVPEKLFFGSGTQLSVL.

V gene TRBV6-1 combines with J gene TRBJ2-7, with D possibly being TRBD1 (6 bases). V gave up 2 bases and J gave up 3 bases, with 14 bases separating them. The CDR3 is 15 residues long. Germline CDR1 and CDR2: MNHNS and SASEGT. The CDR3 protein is CASSETGFNFYEQYF. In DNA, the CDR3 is TGTGCCAGCAGTGAAACAGGGTTTAACTTCTACGAGCAGTACTTC.

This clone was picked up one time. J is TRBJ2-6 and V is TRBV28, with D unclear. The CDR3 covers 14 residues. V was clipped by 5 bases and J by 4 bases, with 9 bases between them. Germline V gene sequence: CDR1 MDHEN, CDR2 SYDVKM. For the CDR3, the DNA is TGTGCCAGCAGTGACCGCAGGGGGGCCAACGTCCTGACTTTC. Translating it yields CASSDRRGANVLTF.

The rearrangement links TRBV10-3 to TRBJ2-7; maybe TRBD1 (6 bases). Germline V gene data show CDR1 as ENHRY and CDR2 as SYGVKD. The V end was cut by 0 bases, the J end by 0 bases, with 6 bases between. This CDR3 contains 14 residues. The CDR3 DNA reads TGTGCCATCAGTGAGTCGGACAGCTCCTACGAGCAGTACTTC. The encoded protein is CAISESDSSYEQYF.

The CDR3 DNA is TGCGCCAGCAGCCAGGAGGGAAAGGCCCCGGGGACTGAAGCTTTCTTT. Residues: CASSQEGKAPGTEAFF. The genes are TRBV4-3 and TRBJ1-1; D gene ambiguous. The V end lost 3 bases, the J end lost 5 bases, and 19 bases lay between the germline ends. This CDR3 is 16 amino acids long. Germline values: CDR1 LGHNA, CDR2 YSLEER.

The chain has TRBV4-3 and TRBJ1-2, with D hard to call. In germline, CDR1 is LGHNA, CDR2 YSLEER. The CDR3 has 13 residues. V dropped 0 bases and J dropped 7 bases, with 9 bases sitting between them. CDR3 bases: TGCGCCAGCAGCCAAGATGACACTCGTGGCTACACCTTC. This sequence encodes CASSQDDTRGYTF.

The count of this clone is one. The chain's CDR3 is CASSTGTESQPQHF. In DNA form, the CDR3 reads TGTGCCAGCAGCACCGGGACAGAAAGTCAGCCCCAGCATTTT. V is TRBV9 and J is TRBJ1-5, with 7 bases lining up with TRBD1. This CDR3 comprises 14 residues. CDR1 is SGDLS, CDR2 YYNGEE, per germline. J was trimmed by 6 bases and V by 4 bases; bases with no gene match: 7.

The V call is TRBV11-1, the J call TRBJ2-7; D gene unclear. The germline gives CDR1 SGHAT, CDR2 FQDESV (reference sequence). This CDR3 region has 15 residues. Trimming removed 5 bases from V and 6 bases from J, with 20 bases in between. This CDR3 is CASSRFDLGASEQYF. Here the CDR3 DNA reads TGTGCCAGCAGCCGTTTTGACCTAGGCGCTAGCGAGCAGTACTTC. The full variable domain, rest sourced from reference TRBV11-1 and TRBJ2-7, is EAEVAQSPRYKITEKSQAVAFWCDPISGHATLYWYRQILGQGPELLVQFQDESVVDDSQLPKDRFSAERLKGVDSTLKIQPAELGDSAMYLCASSRFDLGASEQYFGPGTRLTVT.

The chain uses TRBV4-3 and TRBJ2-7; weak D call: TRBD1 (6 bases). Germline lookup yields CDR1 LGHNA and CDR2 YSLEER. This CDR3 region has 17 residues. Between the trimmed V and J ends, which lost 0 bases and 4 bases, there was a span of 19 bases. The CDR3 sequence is CASSQDGLSDRQYEQYV. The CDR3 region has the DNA TGCGCCAGCAGCCAAGATGGATTGTCGGACAGACAATACGAGCAGTACGTC.

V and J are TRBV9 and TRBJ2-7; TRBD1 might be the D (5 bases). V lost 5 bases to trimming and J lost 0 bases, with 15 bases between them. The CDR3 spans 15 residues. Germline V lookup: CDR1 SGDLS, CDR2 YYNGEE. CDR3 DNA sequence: TGTGCCAGCAGTCAACAGGCGTTAAGCTCCTACGAGCAGTACTTC. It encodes CASSQQALSSYEQYF.

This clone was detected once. DNA of the CDR3: TGTGCCAGCAGCTTCGGACTCTACACAGATACGCAGTATTTT. Amino acids: CASSFGLYTDTQYF. V and J are TRBV11-2 and TRBJ2-3, with a possible D match to TRBD2 (5 bases). This CDR3 contains 14 residues. Germline V gives CDR1 SGHAT, CDR2 FQNNGV. Trimming cost V 3 bases and J 2 bases, with 9 bases left between them.

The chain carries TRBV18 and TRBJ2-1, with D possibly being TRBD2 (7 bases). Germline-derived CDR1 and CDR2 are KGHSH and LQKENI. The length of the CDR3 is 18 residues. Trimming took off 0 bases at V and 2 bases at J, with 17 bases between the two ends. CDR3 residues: CASSPPPLKGGPYNEQFF. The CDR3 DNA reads TGTGCCAGCTCACCACCACCTCTTAAGGGGGGGCCCTACAATGAGCAGTTCTTC.

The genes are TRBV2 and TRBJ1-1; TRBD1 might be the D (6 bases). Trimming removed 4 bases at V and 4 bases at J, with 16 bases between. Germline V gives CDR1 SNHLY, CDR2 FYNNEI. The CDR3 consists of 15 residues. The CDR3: CASSGQEVHRTEAFF. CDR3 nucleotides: TGTGCCAGCAGTGGACAGGAGGTGCATCGCACTGAAGCTTTCTTT.

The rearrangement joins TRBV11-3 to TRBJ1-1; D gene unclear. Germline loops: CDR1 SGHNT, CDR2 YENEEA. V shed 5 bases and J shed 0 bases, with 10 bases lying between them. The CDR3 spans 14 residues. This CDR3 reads CASSPGGLNTEAFF. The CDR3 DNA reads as TGTGCCAGCAGCCCTGGCGGCCTGAACACTGAAGCTTTCTTT.

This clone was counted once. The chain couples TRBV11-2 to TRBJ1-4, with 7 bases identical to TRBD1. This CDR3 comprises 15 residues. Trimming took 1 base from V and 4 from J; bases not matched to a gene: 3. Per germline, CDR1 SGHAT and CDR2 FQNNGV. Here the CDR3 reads CASSLGDRDNEKLFF. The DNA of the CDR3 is TGTGCCAGCAGCTTAGGGGACAGAGATAATGAAAAACTGTTTTTT.

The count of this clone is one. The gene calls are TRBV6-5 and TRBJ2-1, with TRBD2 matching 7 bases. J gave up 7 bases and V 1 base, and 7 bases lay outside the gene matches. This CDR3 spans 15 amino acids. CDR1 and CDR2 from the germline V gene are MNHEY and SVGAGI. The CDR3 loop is CASSYFWGSGNEQFF. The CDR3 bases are TGTGCCAGCAGTTACTTCTGGGGTAGCGGGAATGAGCAGTTCTTC.

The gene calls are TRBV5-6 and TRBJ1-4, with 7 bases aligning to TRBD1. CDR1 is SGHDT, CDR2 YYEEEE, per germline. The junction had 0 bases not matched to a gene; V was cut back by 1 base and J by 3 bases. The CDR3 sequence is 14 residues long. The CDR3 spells CASSLTGANEKLFF. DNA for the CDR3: TGTGCCAGCAGCTTGACAGGGGCTAATGAAAAACTGTTTTTT.

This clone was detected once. CDR3 in amino acids: CASSLGQGPIMNTEAFF. DNA for the CDR3: TGCGCCAGCAGCCTGGGACAGGGTCCGATTATGAACACTGAAGCTTTCTTT. This chain uses TRBV5-1 with TRBJ1-1; 9 nucleotides match TRBD1. Trimming took 4 bases from V and 0 from J; bases not matched to a gene: 10. Germline CDR1 reads SGHRS; CDR2 reads YFSETQ. The CDR3 is made up of 17 amino acids.

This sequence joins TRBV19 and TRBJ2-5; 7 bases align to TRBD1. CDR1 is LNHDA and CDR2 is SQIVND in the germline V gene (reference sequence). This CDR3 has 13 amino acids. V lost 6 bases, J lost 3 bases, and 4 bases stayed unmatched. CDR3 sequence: CASSSTGKETQYF. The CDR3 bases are TGTGCCAGTAGCTCGACAGGGAAAGAGACCCAGTACTTC.

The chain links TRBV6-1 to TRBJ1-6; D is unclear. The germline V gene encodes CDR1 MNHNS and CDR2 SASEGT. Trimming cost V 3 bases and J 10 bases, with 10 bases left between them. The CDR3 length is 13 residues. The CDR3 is CASSDNRASPLHF. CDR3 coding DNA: TGTGCCAGCAGTGATAACAGAGCCTCACCCCTCCACTTT.

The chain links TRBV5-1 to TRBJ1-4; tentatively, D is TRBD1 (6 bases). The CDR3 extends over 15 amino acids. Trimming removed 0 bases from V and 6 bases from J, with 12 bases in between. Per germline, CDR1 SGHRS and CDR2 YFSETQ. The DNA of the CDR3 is TGCGCCAGCAGCTTGGTAGGGCGGACAGATGAAAAACTGTTTTTT. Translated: CASSLVGRTDEKLFF.

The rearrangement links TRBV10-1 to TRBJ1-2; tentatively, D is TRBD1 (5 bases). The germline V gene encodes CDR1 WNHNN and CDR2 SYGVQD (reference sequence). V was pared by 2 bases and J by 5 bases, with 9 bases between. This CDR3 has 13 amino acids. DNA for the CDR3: TGCGCCAGCAGTGAGAGACAGACGTATGGCTACACCTTC. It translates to CASSERQTYGYTF.

The chain's CDR3 is CASSLGGQGATGELFF. CDR3 nucleotides: TGTGCCAGCAGCTTAGGGGGACAGGGGGCGACCGGGGAGCTGTTTTTT. The chain is built from TRBV7-2 and TRBJ2-2; 12 bases fit TRBD1. Per germline, CDR1 SGHTA and CDR2 FQGNSA. The V gene end was trimmed by 1 base and the J gene end by 5 bases; junction bases not matched to a gene: 2. The CDR3 spans 16 residues.

The CDR3 DNA sequence: TGTGCCAGCAGTTACTCCGGGACAGGGGGCTTCTACGAGCAGTACTTC. This gives the protein CASSYSGTGGFYEQYF. The chain joins TRBV6-5 to TRBJ2-7; 12 bases align to TRBD1. Germline assignment: CDR1 MNHEY and CDR2 SVGAGI. The junction had 3 bases not matched to a gene; V was cut back by 0 bases and J by 3 bases. This CDR3 is 16 amino acids long.

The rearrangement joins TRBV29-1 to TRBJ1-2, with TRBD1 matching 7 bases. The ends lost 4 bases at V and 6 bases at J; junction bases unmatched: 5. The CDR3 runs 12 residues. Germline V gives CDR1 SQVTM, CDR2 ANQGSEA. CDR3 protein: CSVGGQGDGYTF. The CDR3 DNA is TGCAGCGTTGGGGGGCAGGGGGATGGCTACACCTTC.

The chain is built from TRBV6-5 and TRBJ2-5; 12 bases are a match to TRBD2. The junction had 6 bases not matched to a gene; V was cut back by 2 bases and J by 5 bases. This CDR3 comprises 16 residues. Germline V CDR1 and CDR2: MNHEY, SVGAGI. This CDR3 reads CASSYPTSGGVETQYF. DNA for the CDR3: TGTGCCAGCAGTTACCCGACTAGCGGGGGCGTGGAGACCCAGTACTTC.

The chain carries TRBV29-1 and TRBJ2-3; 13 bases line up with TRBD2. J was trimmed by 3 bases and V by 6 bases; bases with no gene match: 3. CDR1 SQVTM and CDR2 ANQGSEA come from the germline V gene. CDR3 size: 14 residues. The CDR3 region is CSVRTSGGTDTQYF. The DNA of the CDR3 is TGCAGCGTCAGGACTAGCGGGGGTACAGATACGCAGTATTTT.